Given below is one TCR beta chain in context. These data are taken from a study of control samples from healthy donors and cancer patients. Using immunoSEQ multiplex PCR, the repertoire was profiled, and TCRdb retains in-frame clones only, with some absent. The data contain around 120,000 clones, over 85% of them singletons. This CDR3 has 17 amino acids. Germline trimming cut 0 bases from V and 4 bases from J; bases unmatched to any gene: 10. Germline V gene data show CDR1 as LGHNA and CDR2 as YNFKEQ. The receptor's source is a man in his thirties or forties in good health. The rearrangement links TRBV4-2 to TRBJ1-2; 8 bases map to TRBD1. The material sequenced was blood. The CDR3, as DNA: TGTGCCAGCAGCCAAGATACAACAGGGGGAAAATCCTATGGCTACACCTTC. Translated, it gives CASSQDTTGGKSYGYTF.